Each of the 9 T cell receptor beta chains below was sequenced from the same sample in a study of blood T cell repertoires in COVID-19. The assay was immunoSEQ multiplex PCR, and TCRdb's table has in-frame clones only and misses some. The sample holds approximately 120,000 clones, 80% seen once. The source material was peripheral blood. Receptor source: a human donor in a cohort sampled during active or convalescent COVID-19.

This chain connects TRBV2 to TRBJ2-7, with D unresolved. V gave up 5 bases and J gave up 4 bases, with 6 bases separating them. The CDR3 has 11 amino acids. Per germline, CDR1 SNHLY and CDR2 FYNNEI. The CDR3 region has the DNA TGTGCCAGCAGTCCCCGGTACGAGCAGTACTTC. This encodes CASSPRYEQYF.

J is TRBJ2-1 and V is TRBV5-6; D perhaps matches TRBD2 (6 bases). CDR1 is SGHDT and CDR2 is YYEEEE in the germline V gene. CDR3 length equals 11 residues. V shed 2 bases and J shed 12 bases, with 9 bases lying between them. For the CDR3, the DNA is TGTGCCAGCAGCTTCGGGAGCGGGCAGTTCTTC. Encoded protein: CASSFGSGQFF.

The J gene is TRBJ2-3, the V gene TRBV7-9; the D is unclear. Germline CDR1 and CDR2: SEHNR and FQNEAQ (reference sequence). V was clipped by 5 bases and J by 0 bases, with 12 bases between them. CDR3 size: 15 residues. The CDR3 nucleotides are TGTGCCAGCAGCACGACTTTCTCTAGCACAGATACGCAGTATTTT. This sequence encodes CASSTTFSSTDTQYF.

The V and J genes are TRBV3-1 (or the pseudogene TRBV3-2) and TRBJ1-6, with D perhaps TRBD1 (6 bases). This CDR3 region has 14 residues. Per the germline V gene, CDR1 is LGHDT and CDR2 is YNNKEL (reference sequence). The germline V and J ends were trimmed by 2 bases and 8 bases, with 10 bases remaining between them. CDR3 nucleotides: TGTGCCAGCAGCCAAACACACAGGGATTCACCCCTCCACTTT. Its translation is CASSQTHRDSPLHF.

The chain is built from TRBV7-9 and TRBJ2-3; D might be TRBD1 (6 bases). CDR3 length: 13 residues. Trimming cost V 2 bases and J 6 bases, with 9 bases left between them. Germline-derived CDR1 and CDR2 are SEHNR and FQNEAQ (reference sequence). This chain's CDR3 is CASSLYRVDTQYF. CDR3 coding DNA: TGTGCCAGCAGCTTATACAGGGTGGATACGCAGTATTTT.

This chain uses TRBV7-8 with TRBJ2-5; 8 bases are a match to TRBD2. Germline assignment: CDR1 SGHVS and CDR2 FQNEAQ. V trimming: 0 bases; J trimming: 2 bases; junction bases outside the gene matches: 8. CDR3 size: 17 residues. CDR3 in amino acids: CASSLAPGLVAQETQYF. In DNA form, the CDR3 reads TGTGCCAGCAGCTTAGCCCCGGGACTAGTGGCACAAGAGACCCAGTACTTC.

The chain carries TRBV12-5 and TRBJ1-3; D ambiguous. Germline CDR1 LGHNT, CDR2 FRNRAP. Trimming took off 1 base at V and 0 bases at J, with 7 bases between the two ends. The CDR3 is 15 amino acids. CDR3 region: CASGLGTSSGNTIYF. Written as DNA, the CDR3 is TGTGCTAGTGGTTTGGGTACGAGCTCTGGAAACACCATATATTTT. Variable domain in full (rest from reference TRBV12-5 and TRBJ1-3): DARVTQTPRHKVTEMGQEVTMRCQPILGHNTVFWYRQTMMQGLELLAYFRNRAPLDDSGMPKDRFSAEMPDATLATLKIQPSEPRDSAVYFCASGLGTSSGNTIYFGEGSWLTVV.

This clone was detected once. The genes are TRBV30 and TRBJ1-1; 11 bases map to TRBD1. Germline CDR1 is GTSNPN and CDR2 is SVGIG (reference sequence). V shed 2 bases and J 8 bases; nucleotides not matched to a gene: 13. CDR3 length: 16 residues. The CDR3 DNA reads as TGTGCCTGGAGTCGGTGGACAGGGGGCTCCCCAAGAGAAGCTTTCTTT. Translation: CAWSRWTGGSPREAFF. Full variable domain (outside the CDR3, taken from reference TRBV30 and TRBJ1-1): SQTIHQWPATLVQPVGSPLSLECTVEGTSNPNLYWYRQAAGRGLQLLFYSVGIGQISSEVPQNLSASRPQDRQFILSSKKLLLSDSGFYLCAWSRWTGGSPREAFFGQGTRLTVV.

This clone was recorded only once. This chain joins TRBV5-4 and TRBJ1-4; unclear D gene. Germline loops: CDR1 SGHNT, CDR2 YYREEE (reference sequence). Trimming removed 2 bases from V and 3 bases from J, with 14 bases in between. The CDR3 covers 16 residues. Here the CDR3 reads CASSFKSRQSNEKLFF. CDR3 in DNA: TGTGCCAGCAGCTTTAAGTCGCGGCAGTCTAATGAAAAACTGTTTTTT. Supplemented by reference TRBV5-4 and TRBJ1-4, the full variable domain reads ETGVTQSPTHLIKTRGQQVTLRCSSQSGHNTVSWYQQALGQGPQFIFQYYREEENGRGNFPPRFSGLQFPNYSSELNVNALELDDSALYLCASSFKSRQSNEKLFFGSGTQLSVL.